Below are 28 T cell receptor beta chains sequenced from a single sample in a study of cytomegalovirus exposure and HLA in healthy donors. Primers included in the PCR were 60 Vbeta and 13 Jbeta primers. Repertoires were generated with immunoSEQ multiplex PCR, while TCRdb's copy carries only in-frame clones and drops some. The table has roughly 100,000 clones, 69% seen once; the top ten hold 3% to 3.5%. The sequenced sample was PBMCs. Every receptor here comes from a man aged 30 to 39 in good health and CMV-seronegative.

The chain links TRBV5-4 to TRBJ2-5; 9 nucleotides agree with TRBD2. The J segment lost 0 bases and the V segment lost 4 bases, leaving 10 bases of the junction unmatched. The CDR3 is made up of 17 amino acids. From germline, CDR1 is SGHNT and CDR2 YYREEE (reference sequence). The DNA for the CDR3 is TGTGCCAGCAGCGAAGCTAGCGGGACTAGTTACCAAGAGACCCAGTACTTC. As protein: CASSEASGTSYQETQYF.

This clone rates as medium-sized. The chain recombines TRBV6-4 with TRBJ2-1, with 10 bases identical to TRBD2. J lost 8 bases, V lost 3 bases, and 7 bases had no gene match. Per the germline V gene, CDR1 is MRHNA and CDR2 is SNTAGT. This CDR3 spans 15 amino acids. For the CDR3, the DNA is TGTGCCAGCAGTGAGGCGGCTAGCGGGAGCCATGAGCAGTTCTTC. It codes for CASSEAASGSHEQFF.

This sequence joins TRBV11-2 and TRBJ2-5; D might be TRBD2 (6 bases). V was cut by 6 bases and J by 12 bases, with 26 bases left in between. The CDR3 contains 15 residues. CDR1 is SGHAT, CDR2 FQNNGV, per germline. CDR3 DNA: TGTGCCAGCAGTGTAGGACACCGGAAAACCGGGGGAGAGTACTTC. This encodes CASSVGHRKTGGEYF.

The chain carries TRBV5-4 and TRBJ1-1; 7 bases line up with TRBD1. CDR1 is SGHNT, CDR2 YYREEE, per germline (reference sequence). Trimming took 4 bases from V and 11 from J; bases not matched to a gene: 5. This CDR3 is 11 amino acids long. The CDR3 here is CASSLDRVAFF. CDR3 in DNA: TGTGCCAGCAGCCTTGACAGGGTGGCTTTCTTT.

V gene TRBV7-9 combines with J gene TRBJ1-1; D is unclear. Germline CDR1 and CDR2: SEHNR and FQNEAQ (reference sequence). Trimming took off 5 bases at V and 1 base at J, with 11 bases between the two ends. The CDR3 sequence is 14 residues long. The CDR3 loop reads CASSPAASNTEAFF. CDR3 nucleotide sequence: TGTGCCAGCAGCCCGGCGGCATCGAACACTGAAGCTTTCTTT.

This chain joins TRBV7-9 and TRBJ1-2; D may be TRBD1 (6 bases). CDR3 length: 15 amino acids. Germline CDR1 SEHNR, CDR2 FQNEAQ (reference sequence). Trimming left V 5 bases short and J 3 bases short, with 16 bases between. The CDR3 spells CASSQGQGTYYGYTF. As DNA, the CDR3 is TGTGCCAGCAGCCAGGGGCAGGGGACCTACTATGGCTACACCTTC.

The CDR3 loop reads CASGDQGGETQYF. The CDR3 nucleotides read TGCGCCAGCGGAGACCAAGGGGGAGAGACCCAGTACTTC. V gene TRBV5-1 combines with J gene TRBJ2-5, with a weak D call TRBD1 (6 bases). The V and J ends lost 7 bases and 4 bases respectively, with 14 bases between them. This CDR3 spans 13 amino acids. Germline V lookup: CDR1 SGHRS, CDR2 YFSETQ.

This chain uses TRBV7-3 with TRBJ2-3, with 7 bases identical to TRBD2. The CDR3 runs 19 residues. CDR1 and CDR2 from the germline V gene are SGHTA and FQGTGA. V was pared by 6 bases and J by 0 bases, with 18 bases of the junction left unmatched. For the CDR3, the DNA is TGTGCCAGCAGTTCCAGCAAAGGGGAGGGGAGGCCTAGCACAGATACGCAGTATTTT. Translated: CASSSSKGEGRPSTDTQYF.

This clone appeared once. The CDR3 nucleotides read TGTGCCAGCAGCTTAGGGGGGGTAGCGGTACAAGAGACCCAGTACTTC. Its translation: CASSLGGVAVQETQYF. This chain connects TRBV7-2 to TRBJ2-5, with a tentative D call TRBD2 (6 bases). This CDR3 region has 16 residues. CDR1 is SGHTA and CDR2 is FQGNSA in the germline V gene. V was trimmed by 1 base and J by 2 bases, leaving 14 bases between them.

Only a few counts were recorded for this clone. The sample carries other DNA sequences with the same CDR3. The chain is built from TRBV5-1 and TRBJ1-3, with TRBD1 matching over 8 bases. The CDR3 spans 15 residues. Germline CDR1 reads SGHRS; CDR2 reads YFSETQ. V lost 3 bases to trimming and J lost 0 bases; unmatched junction nucleotides: 2. DNA of the CDR3: TGCGCCAGCAGCTCTACAGGGGGCTCTGGAAACACCATATATTTT. Its protein is CASSSTGGSGNTIYF.

The chain carries TRBV5-6 and TRBJ2-5; 8 bases fit TRBD2. The CDR3 has 16 residues. V was pared by 5 bases and J by 5 bases, with 14 bases of the junction left unmatched. Looked up from germline, CDR1 is SGHDT and CDR2 is YYEEEE. CDR3 in DNA: TGTGCCAGCAGAGTGGGAGCGGGAGTCTTGGGTGAGACCCAGTACTTC. It translates to CASRVGAGVLGETQYF.

CDR3 protein: CASSLLAGRRTDTQYF. CDR3 nucleotides: TGTGCCAGCAGCCTTTTAGCGGGCCGGCGCACAGATACGCAGTATTTT. This sequence joins TRBV11-3 and TRBJ2-3; 7 bases map to TRBD2. Germline V gives CDR1 SGHNT, CDR2 YENEEA. With V trimmed by 5 bases and J by 1 base, 9 bases remained unmatched. The CDR3 has 16 residues.

This clone has only a few counts. The chain uses TRBV7-9 and TRBJ2-3; D might be TRBD2 (5 bases). Trimming removed 5 bases at V and 8 bases at J, with 11 bases between. Germline V CDR1 and CDR2: SEHNR, FQNEAQ (reference sequence). CDR3 length: 12 residues. CDR3 loop: CASSHLALTQYF. As DNA, the CDR3 is TGTGCCAGCAGCCACCTAGCTCTTACGCAGTATTTT. Together with reference TRBV7-9 and TRBJ2-3, the CDR3 gives the full variable domain: DTGVSQNPRHKITKRGQNVTFRCDPISEHNRLYWYRQTLGQGPEFLTYFQNEAQLEKSRLLSDRFSAERPKGSFSTLEIQRTEQGDSAMYLCASSHLALTQYFGPGTRLTVL.

V is TRBV19 and J is TRBJ2-3; D is unresolved. V lost 3 bases and J lost 0, with 7 bases in between. Germline V lookup: CDR1 LNHDA, CDR2 SQIVND (reference sequence). This CDR3 region has 14 residues. The CDR3 loop is CASSIGLSTDTQYF. Written as DNA, the CDR3 is TGTGCCAGTAGTATTGGGCTGAGCACAGATACGCAGTATTTT. Using reference TRBV19 and TRBJ2-3 for the parts outside the CDR3, the full variable domain is DGGITQSPKYLFRKEGQNVTLSCEQNLNHDAMYWYRQDPGQGLRLIYYSQIVNDFQKGDIAEGYSVSREKKESFPLTVTSAQKNPTAFYLCASSIGLSTDTQYFGPGTRLTVL.

This chain connects TRBV6-1 to TRBJ1-1; TRBD1 agrees at 8 bases. V shed 3 bases and J 4 bases; nucleotides not matched to a gene: 7. CDR1 MNHNS and CDR2 SASEGT come from the germline V gene. This CDR3 has 15 residues. CDR3: CASSDGQGGGTEAFF. CDR3 nucleotide sequence: TGTGCCAGCAGTGACGGACAGGGTGGTGGCACTGAAGCTTTCTTT.

The gene calls are TRBV19 and TRBJ2-2; maybe TRBD1 (5 bases). CDR1 is LNHDA, CDR2 SQIVND, per germline (reference sequence). The ends were cut back, 6 bases at V and 2 bases at J, with 13 bases in the middle. The CDR3 loop spans 15 amino acids. DNA for the CDR3: TGTGCCAGTAGGCCGTGGGGCGGCAACACCGGGGAGCTGTTTTTT. This translates into CASRPWGGNTGELFF.

The rearrangement uses TRBV7-2 and TRBJ2-5; D is perhaps TRBD2 (6 bases). Germline CDR1 SGHTA, CDR2 FQGNSA. Trimming took 4 bases from V and 3 from J, leaving 12 bases between them. This CDR3 has 14 residues. The CDR3 DNA is TGTGCCAGCAGCTACGCCGGGAGCGAAGAGACCCAGTACTTC. Residues: CASSYAGSEETQYF. Combining the CDR3 with reference TRBV7-2 and TRBJ2-5 gives the whole variable domain GAGVSQSPSNKVTEKGKDVELRCDPISGHTALYWYRQSLGQGLEFLIYFQGNSAPDKSGLPSDRFSAERTGGSVSTLTIQRTQQEDSAVYLCASSYAGSEETQYFGPGTRLLVL.

CDR3 DNA sequence: TGCAGCGTTGAGGGCCAGGCTAGCACAGATACGCAGTATTTT. Residues: CSVEGQASTDTQYF. The chain recombines TRBV29-1 with TRBJ2-3, with no clear D. Trimming stripped 3 bases from V and 0 bases from J, with 10 bases between. This CDR3 region has 14 residues. Germline lookup yields CDR1 SQVTM and CDR2 ANQGSEA.

This clone was counted between two and nine times. The V call is TRBV15, the J call TRBJ2-3; the match to TRBD2 covers 11 bases. The CDR3 spans 18 residues. V shed 3 bases and J 3 bases; nucleotides not matched to a gene: 11. Germline CDR1 and CDR2: LNHNV and YYDKDF (reference sequence). CDR3 DNA sequence: TGTGCCACCAGCAGGGATCTAGCGGGAGGAAGGGGTACAGATACGCAGTATTTT. It is translated as CATSRDLAGGRGTDTQYF.

The chain combines TRBV29-1 with TRBJ2-1; possible D gene TRBD1, 6 bases. CDR1 and CDR2 from the germline V gene are SQVTM and ANQGSEA. The CDR3 contains 12 residues. The V and J ends lost 6 bases and 9 bases respectively, with 15 bases between them. This CDR3 is CSVAQARGEQFF. For the CDR3, the DNA is TGCAGCGTCGCCCAGGCCAGGGGTGAGCAGTTCTTC.

Regarding this clone: Other DNA sequences in this specimen translate into the identical CDR3. The rearrangement links TRBV6-1 to TRBJ2-5; unclear D gene. The CDR3 is made up of 15 amino acids. The V gene's germline CDR1 is MNHNS and CDR2 SASEGT. Trimming took 1 base from V and 5 from J, leaving 14 bases between them. The CDR3: CASSEVGSSEETQYF. DNA for the CDR3: TGTGCCAGCAGTGAAGTCGGGTCTTCGGAGGAGACCCAGTACTTC.

V is TRBV5-4 and J is TRBJ2-2; 10 bases match TRBD2. CDR3 size: 16 residues. V gave up 1 base and J gave up 7 bases; unmatched junction bases: 7. Germline assignment: CDR1 SGHNT and CDR2 YYREEE (reference sequence). The CDR3 spells CASSLFVAGGHGELFF. In DNA, the CDR3 is TGTGCCAGCAGCTTGTTCGTAGCGGGAGGCCACGGGGAGCTGTTTTTT.

The rearrangement links TRBV28 to TRBJ2-1; 10 nucleotides line up with TRBD1. The germline gives CDR1 MDHEN, CDR2 SYDVKM. J gave up 1 base and V 6 bases, and 12 bases lay outside the gene matches. The CDR3 spans 18 residues. This CDR3 is CASSRRTGGSSSYNEQFF. CDR3 nucleotide sequence: TGTGCCAGCAGCCGACGGACAGGGGGTTCTTCATCCTACAATGAGCAGTTCTTC.

This chain links TRBV7-3 with TRBJ2-1, with D tentatively TRBD2 (5 bases). From germline, CDR1 is SGHTA and CDR2 FQGTGA. V dropped 0 bases and J dropped 2 bases, with 11 bases sitting between them. This CDR3 region has 16 residues. CDR3: CASSLTGPSTYNEQFF. The CDR3 nucleotides are TGTGCCAGCAGCTTAACTGGGCCTAGCACCTACAATGAGCAGTTCTTC.

J is TRBJ2-5 and V is TRBV6-5; D remains unclear. The J call may be in error: the DNA end matches TRBJ2-7 better. The CDR3 loop spans 14 amino acids. The germline gives CDR1 MNHEY, CDR2 SVGAGI. CDR3 sequence: CASRSPGVGYEQYF. For the CDR3, the DNA is TGTGCCAGCAGGAGCCCTGGCGTCGGGTACGAGCAGTACTTC.

The V gene is TRBV15, the J gene TRBJ2-3; 7 bases match TRBD2. V was clipped by 6 bases and J by 4 bases; unmatched bases: 7. Looked up from germline, CDR1 is LNHNV and CDR2 is YYDKDF (reference sequence). This CDR3 has 14 residues. The CDR3 nucleotides are TGTGCCACCAGAGAGGCGGGAGCGGCAGATACGCAGTATTTT. Its protein product is CATREAGAADTQYF.

The J gene is TRBJ2-5, the V gene TRBV7-2, with TRBD1 identical over 7 bases. The CDR3 runs 14 residues. Trimming took 4 bases from V and 1 from J; bases not matched to a gene: 3. Germline CDR1 is SGHTA and CDR2 is FQGNSA. The CDR3 DNA follows: TGTGCCAGCAGCTCCGGACAGGTCCAAGAGACCCAGTACTTC. Its protein is CASSSGQVQETQYF.

The chain joins TRBV2 to TRBJ2-1; D is perhaps TRBD2 (6 bases). Trimming took off 3 bases at V and 6 bases at J, with 15 bases between the two ends. Germline V lookup: CDR1 SNHLY, CDR2 FYNNEI. The CDR3 consists of 15 residues. CDR3 sequence: CASSDGLASVNEQFF. The CDR3 bases are TGTGCCAGCAGTGACGGTTTAGCTAGCGTCAATGAGCAGTTCTTC.